This T cell receptor (beta chain) was sequenced in a study of HIV-infected patients and healthy controls. Overall study results and limits: Untreated HIV+ repertoires had roughly threefold fewer distinct CDR3s and lower Shannon diversity than healthy controls. Comparisons were complicated because patients and controls had unequal numbers of distinct sequences. During therapy, HIV-associated CDR3s fell significantly in frequency, while CMV-associated CDR3s did not change significantly.

Germline CDR1 MNHEY, CDR2 SMNVEV (reference sequence). This CDR3 spans 15 amino acids. Between the trimmed V and J ends, which lost 7 bases and 2 bases, there was a span of 18 bases. Around 530 ng RNA was reverse transcribed with alpha and beta constant-region primers. Separate chain-specific third strand synthesis with multiplexing indices produced the alpha and beta libraries. Second strand synthesis was primed from the SP2 site. In TCRdb, the 5' RACE reads were re-called with MiXCR into one record per CDR3 protein. The sample holds roughly 7,500 distinct CDR3 sequences, roughly 6.3% seen once. In this sample, this clonotype turned up many times. The target antigen is unknown. Within a library made for alpha chains, this beta chain is off target, and its count is uninformative. Antiretroviral therapy had run roughly three months, about 14 weeks, before follow-up blood collection. The repertoire came from unfractionated whole blood and reflected all unsorted peripheral T cells.

Sample: blood, taken during antiretroviral therapy. The chain has TRBV27 and TRBJ2-7, with D possibly being TRBD1 (6 bases). This TCR derives from an adult with HIV infection. The CDR3 reads CASMSGQTIPYEQYF. CDR3 sequence (DNA): TGTGCCAGCATGTCGGGACAAACAATTCCCTACGAGCAGTACTTC.